The T cell receptor beta chain described here comes from a study of follicular helper T cells after annual influenza vaccination. Study-wide points: Rare clonotypes were missed; only about 8.5-21% of cells gave TCRB. ICOS-CD38- cTfh most often held earlier Day 7 ICOS+CD38+ clones.

TCRB sequencing was done at Survey resolution level. The method was immunoSEQ multiplex PCR; TCRdb's version includes in-frame clones alone and lacks a portion of them. Among some 6,200 clones listed, approximately 81% were seen once. Regarding time point: 2015-2016 season, 7 days after influenza vaccination. Vaccine contraindications, substance abuse, HIV/AIDS, active malignancy and active illness excluded donors. The germline gives CDR1 SEHNR, CDR2 FQNEAQ (reference sequence). This CDR3 contains 13 residues. V was shortened by 2 bases and J by 3 bases, with 6 bases between the two germline ends. A remark on this clone: What it recognizes is unknown.

The chain uses TRBV7-9 and TRBJ2-3; D is uncertain. Sequencing was performed on CXCR5- memory CD4+ T cells sorted from blood, taken 7 days after influenza vaccination. The clonotype comes from an adult who received the influenza vaccine. DNA for the CDR3: TGTGCCAGCAGCTTACAGAGGACAGATACGCAGTATTTT. Translating it yields CASSLQRTDTQYF.